This is a list of T cell receptor beta chains from one sample in a study of blood T cell repertoires in COVID-19. Profiled with immunoSEQ multiplex PCR; TCRdb holds only in-frame clones, not every one. The table shows some 490,000 clones, with 80% to 90% occurring only once. Sequences were obtained from peripheral blood. Source of these receptors: a human donor in a cohort sampled during active COVID-19. Both conserved end residues are trimmed from each CDR3.

V	length	J	CDR3
TRBV7-3	12	TRBJ2-7	ASSSLDRSYEQY
TRBV3-1/TRBV3-2	12	TRBJ2-1	ASSPDPPGNEQF
TRBV14	13	TRBJ1-2	ASSQEGTRDYGYT
TRBV5-1	13	TRBJ1-4	ASSTQGTTNEKLF
TRBV30	14	TRBJ1-5	AWSLRGGGRNQPQH
TRBV28	12	TRBJ1-1	ASSLGGWNTEAF
TRBV12-5	13	TRBJ2-7	ASAPPSGSKGEQY
TRBV24-1	14	TRBJ2-3	ATSEGGGSYTDTQY
TRBV19	14	TRBJ2-5	ASSIDLGLSVETQY
TRBV7-3	13	TRBJ2-2	ASSSQGTNTGELF
TRBV4-1	14	TRBJ2-3	ASSPTLRGLEDTQY
TRBV29-1	12	TRBJ2-1	SAGGTGPYNEQF
TRBV18	11	TRBJ1-1	ASSLDRNTEAF
TRBV19	12	TRBJ1-5	ASRIIGDNQPQH
TRBV7-3	14	TRBJ2-7	ASSLIGDSSSYEQY
TRBV6-5	13	TRBJ2-2	ASSGSRGGTGELF
TRBV19	13	TRBJ2-2	ATKDSPTNTGELF
TRBV4-3	14	TRBJ2-7	ASSLNLAGSPYEQY
TRBV6-4	12	TRBJ1-6	ASSERERESPLH
TRBV5-4	15	TRBJ1-2	ASSSAQRDRGIGGYT
TRBV19	14	TRBJ1-3	ASSTRTSNAGNTIY
TRBV5-1	13	TRBJ1-1	ASSLQGGGNTEAF
TRBV7-9	15	TRBJ2-1	ASRWYPQGNWLNEQF
TRBV7-9	15	TRBJ2-7	ASSLVLAGGSSYEQY
TRBV24-1	13	TRBJ2-1	ATSAQGRPYNEQF
TRBV13	13	TRBJ2-7	ASSLVRDASYEQY
TRBV4-2	11	TRBJ2-7	ASSRERSYEQY
TRBV19	13	TRBJ2-3	ASSILTGPADTQY
TRBV19	12	TRBJ1-4	ASSPRQGREKLF
TRBV9	14	TRBJ2-5	ASSVGAGGRPETQY
TRBV5-1	12	TRBJ1-1	ASSLVSINTEAF
TRBV7-9	13	TRBJ1-5	ASSPDRGAGQPQH
TRBV4-2	13	TRBJ1-1	ASSDGTGTNTEAF
TRBV28	13	TRBJ2-3	ASSLTGSGTDTQY
TRBV5-1	15	TRBJ1-3	ASSYGTGERGGNTIY
TRBV5-1	14	TRBJ1-3	ASYASPGVSGNTIY
TRBV18	13	TRBJ1-5	ASSLLQGPNQPQH
TRBV27	10	TRBJ2-7	ASSLRGGEQY
TRBV29-1	18	TRBJ2-3	SVENQLIGTGAFRQDTQY
TRBV25-1	11	TRBJ2-7	ASRRQGVDEQY
TRBV7-9	14	TRBJ2-7	ASSHLANTLSYEQY
TRBV2	13	TRBJ1-1	ASSPGGARMDLAF
TRBV3-1/TRBV3-2	12	TRBJ1-6	ASSQGQGHSPLH
TRBV19	12	TRBJ2-1	ASSSVGGSGEQF
TRBV30	13	TRBJ1-3	AWSGDRDSGNTIY
TRBV6-6	14	TRBJ2-1	ASSYPTRGGGNEQF
TRBV6-5	11	TRBJ1-6	ASTDRGNSPLH
TRBV14	10	TRBJ1-1	ASSQDGQRGF
TRBV3-1/TRBV3-2	15	TRBJ1-5	ASSASRGGYSNQPQH
TRBV14	13	TRBJ2-7	ASSQWWGRSHEQY
TRBV11-2	13	TRBJ2-5	ASSLAGDRAATQY
TRBV11-1	11	TRBJ1-1	ASKQGMNTEAF